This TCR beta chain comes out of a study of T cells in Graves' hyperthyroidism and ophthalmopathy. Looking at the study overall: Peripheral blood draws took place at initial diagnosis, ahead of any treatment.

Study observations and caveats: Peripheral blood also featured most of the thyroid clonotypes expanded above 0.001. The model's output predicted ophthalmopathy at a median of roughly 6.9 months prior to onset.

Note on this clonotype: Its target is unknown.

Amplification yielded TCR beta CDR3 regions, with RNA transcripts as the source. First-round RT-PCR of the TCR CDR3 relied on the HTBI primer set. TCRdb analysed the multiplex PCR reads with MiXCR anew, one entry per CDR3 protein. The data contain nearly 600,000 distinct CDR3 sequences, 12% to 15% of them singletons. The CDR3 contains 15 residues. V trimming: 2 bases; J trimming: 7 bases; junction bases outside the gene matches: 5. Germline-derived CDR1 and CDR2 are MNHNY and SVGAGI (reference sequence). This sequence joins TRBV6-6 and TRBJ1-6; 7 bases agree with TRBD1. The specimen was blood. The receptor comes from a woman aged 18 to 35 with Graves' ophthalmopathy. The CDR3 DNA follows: TGTGCCAGCAGTTACAGGGGACAGTTAAATTCACCCCTCCACTTT. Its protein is CASSYRGQLNSPLHF.